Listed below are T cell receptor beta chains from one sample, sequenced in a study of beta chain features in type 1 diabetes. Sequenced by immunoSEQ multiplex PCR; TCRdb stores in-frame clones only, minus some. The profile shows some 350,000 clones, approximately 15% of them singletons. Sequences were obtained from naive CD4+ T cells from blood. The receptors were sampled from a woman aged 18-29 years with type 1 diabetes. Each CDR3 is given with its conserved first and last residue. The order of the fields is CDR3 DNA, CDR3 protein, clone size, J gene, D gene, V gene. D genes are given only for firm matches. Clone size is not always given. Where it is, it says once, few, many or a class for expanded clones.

TGTGCCAGCAGCTTGGGGACTAGCGGGAGCCCCCGCGAGCAGTTCTTC	CASSLGTSGSPREQFF	.	TRBJ2-1	TRBD2	TRBV5-4
TGTGCCAGCAGTTTACGGGAGTTAGCGGGGCCCCTCGACAATGAGCAGTTCTTC	CASSLRELAGPLDNEQFF	few	TRBJ2-1	TRBD2	TRBV27
TGTGCCAGCAGCGGCGGACAGCTAATGAACACTGAAGCTTTCTTT	CASSGGQLMNTEAFF	few	TRBJ1-1	.	TRBV9
TGTGCCAGTAGTATTGGACATATCTACTCCTACGAGCAGTACTTC	CASSIGHIYSYEQYF	few	TRBJ2-7	.	TRBV19
TGTGCCAGCTCACCTGGCCCCGCTTGGAGCAATCAGCCCCAGCATTTT	CASSPGPAWSNQPQHF	few	TRBJ1-5	.	TRBV18
TGTGCCAGCAGCTGGACTAGCGTAATCCTGTCCTACAATGAGCAGTTCTTC	CASSWTSVILSYNEQFF	few	TRBJ2-1	TRBD2	TRBV7-8
TGCAGCGTAACCGGGACAGGGGGTTCTAACACCATATATTTT	CSVTGTGGSNTIYF	few	TRBJ1-3	TRBD1	TRBV29-1
TGTGCCAGCAGTAAGGGACTAGCGGGCCGCCGGGGGTTC	CASSKGLAGRRGF	few	TRBJ2-7	TRBD2	TRBV28
TGTGCCATCAGTGAGACCGAGGGAATCGCTGAAGCTTTCTTT	CAISETEGIAEAFF	few	TRBJ1-1	.	TRBV10-3
TGTGCCAGCAGCTTTCCCGGAGGGAGCTCCTACAATGAGCAGTTCTTC	CASSFPGGSSYNEQFF	few	TRBJ2-1	.	TRBV7-9
TGTGCCAGCAGTGCGGGGAACAGGCCCGAGCAGTACTTC	CASSAGNRPEQYF	few	TRBJ2-7	.	TRBV28
TGTGCCAGCAGCTTAGAGGAGCGGGAGACCCCCTACAATGAGCAGTTCTTC	CASSLEERETPYNEQFF	.	TRBJ2-1	TRBD2	TRBV7-9
TGTGCCAGCAGCCAAGATGAGCAGCGGCTATACAATGAGCAGTTCTTC	CASSQDEQRLYNEQFF	.	TRBJ2-1	.	TRBV4-2
TGTGCCAGCAGCGAGCAGGGTGGGTATGGCTACACCTTC	CASSEQGGYGYTF	.	TRBJ1-2	.	TRBV9
TGTGCCAGTTGCCATCCGGGACAGGGGACTCACTCTGGAAACACCATATATTTT	CASCHPGQGTHSGNTIYF	.	TRBJ1-3	TRBD1	TRBV19
TGTGCCAGCAGGAGCGGGAGCGGAGAGACCCAGTACTTC	CASRSGSGETQYF	few	TRBJ2-5	TRBD2	TRBV28
TGCGCCAGCAGCCAACCTGGGACTACAATCTACAATGAGCAGTTCTTC	CASSQPGTTIYNEQFF	few	TRBJ2-1	TRBD2	TRBV4-1
TGCAGCGTTGTTGTCGGACTACACAAAGAGACCCAGTACTTC	CSVVVGLHKETQYF	few	TRBJ2-5	.	TRBV29-1
TGCAGCACAGGGGCGAACACTGAAGCTTTCTTT	CSTGANTEAFF	many	TRBJ1-1	TRBD1	TRBV29-1
TGCGCCAGCAGCTTGACGTCGCGGGAGGGCCGTGAGACCCAGTACTTC	CASSLTSREGRETQYF	once	TRBJ2-5	TRBD2	TRBV5-1